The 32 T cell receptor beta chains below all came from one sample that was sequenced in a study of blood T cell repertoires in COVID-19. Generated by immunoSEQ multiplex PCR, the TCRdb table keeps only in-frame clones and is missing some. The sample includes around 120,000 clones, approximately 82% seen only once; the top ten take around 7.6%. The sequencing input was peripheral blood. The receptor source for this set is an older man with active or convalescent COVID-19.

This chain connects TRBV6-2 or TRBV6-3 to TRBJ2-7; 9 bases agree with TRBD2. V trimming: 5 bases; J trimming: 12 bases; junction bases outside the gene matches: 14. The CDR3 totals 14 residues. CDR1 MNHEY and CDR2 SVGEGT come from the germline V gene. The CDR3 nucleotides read TGTGCCAGCAGTCCACCCGGGACTAGCAGTATCGGGTACTTC. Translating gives CASSPPGTSSIGYF.

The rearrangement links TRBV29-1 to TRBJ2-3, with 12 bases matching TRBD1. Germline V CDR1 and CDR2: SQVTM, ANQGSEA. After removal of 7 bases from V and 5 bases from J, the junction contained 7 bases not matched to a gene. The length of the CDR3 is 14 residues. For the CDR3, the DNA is TGCAGCGCCTCCGGGACAGGGGGCGTAGATACGCAGTATTTT. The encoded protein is CSASGTGGVDTQYF.

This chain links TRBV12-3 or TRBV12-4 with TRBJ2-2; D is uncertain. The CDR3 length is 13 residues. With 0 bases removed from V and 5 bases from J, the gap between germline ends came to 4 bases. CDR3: CASSLATTGELFF. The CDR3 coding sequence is TGTGCCAGCAGTTTAGCCACTACCGGGGAGCTGTTTTTT.

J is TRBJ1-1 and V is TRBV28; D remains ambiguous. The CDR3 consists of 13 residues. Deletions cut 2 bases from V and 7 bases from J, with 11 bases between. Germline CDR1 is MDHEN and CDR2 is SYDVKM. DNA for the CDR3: TGTGCCAGCAGTTTACTAACCCCGATTGAAGCTTTCTTT. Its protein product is CASSLLTPIEAFF.

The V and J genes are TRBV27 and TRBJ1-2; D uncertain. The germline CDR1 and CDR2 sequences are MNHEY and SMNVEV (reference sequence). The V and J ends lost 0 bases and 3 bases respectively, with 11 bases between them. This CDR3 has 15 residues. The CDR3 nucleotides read TGTGCCAGCAGTTTATCGGTTCAGGATGACTATGGCTACACCTTC. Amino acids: CASSLSVQDDYGYTF.

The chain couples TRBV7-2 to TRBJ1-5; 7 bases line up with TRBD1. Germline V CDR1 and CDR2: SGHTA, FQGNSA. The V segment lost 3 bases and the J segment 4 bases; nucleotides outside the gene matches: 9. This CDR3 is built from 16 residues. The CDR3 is CASSFGHRGWNQPQHF. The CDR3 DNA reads TGTGCCAGCAGCTTCGGCCACAGGGGCTGGAATCAGCCCCAGCATTTT.

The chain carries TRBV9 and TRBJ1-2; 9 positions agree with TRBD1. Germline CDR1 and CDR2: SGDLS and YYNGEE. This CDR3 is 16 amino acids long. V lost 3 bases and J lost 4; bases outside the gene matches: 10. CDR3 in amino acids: CASSARDRDYLYGYTF. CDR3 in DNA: TGTGCCAGCAGCGCCCGGGACAGGGACTATCTCTATGGCTACACCTTC.

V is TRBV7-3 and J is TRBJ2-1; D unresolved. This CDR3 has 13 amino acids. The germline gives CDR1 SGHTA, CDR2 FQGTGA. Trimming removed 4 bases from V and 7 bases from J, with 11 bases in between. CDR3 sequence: CASSSGSRNEQFF. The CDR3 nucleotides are TGTGCCAGCAGCTCCGGAAGCAGGAATGAGCAGTTCTTC.

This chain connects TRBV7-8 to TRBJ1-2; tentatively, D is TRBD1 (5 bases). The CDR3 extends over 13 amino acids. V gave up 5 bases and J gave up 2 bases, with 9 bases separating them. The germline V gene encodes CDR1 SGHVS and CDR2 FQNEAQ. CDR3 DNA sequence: TGTGCCAGCAGCCCGGACATCAACTATGGCTACACCTTC. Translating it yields CASSPDINYGYTF.

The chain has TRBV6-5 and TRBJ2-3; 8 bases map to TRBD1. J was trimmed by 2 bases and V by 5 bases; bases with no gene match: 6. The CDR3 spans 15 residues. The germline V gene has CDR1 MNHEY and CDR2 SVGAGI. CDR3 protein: CASSRRDRNTDTQYF. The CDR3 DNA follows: TGTGCCAGCAGTCGGCGGGACAGGAACACAGATACGCAGTATTTT.

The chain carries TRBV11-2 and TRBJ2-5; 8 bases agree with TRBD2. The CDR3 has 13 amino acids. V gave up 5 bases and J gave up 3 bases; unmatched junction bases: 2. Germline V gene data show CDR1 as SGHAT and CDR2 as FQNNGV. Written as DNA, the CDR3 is TGTGCCAGCAGCCGAGCGGGGGAAGAGACCCAGTACTTC. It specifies CASSRAGEETQYF.

In nucleotides, the CDR3 is TGTGCCAGCAGCTCCTACAGGGGAGCTGATGAAAAACTGTTTTTT. Its translation is CASSSYRGADEKLFF. V usage is TRBV7-9 and J usage is TRBJ1-4, with 7 bases identical to TRBD1. The V and J ends lost 4 bases and 6 bases, in that order; junction bases with no gene match: 8. In germline, CDR1 is SEHNR, CDR2 FQNEAQ (reference sequence). This CDR3 region has 15 residues.

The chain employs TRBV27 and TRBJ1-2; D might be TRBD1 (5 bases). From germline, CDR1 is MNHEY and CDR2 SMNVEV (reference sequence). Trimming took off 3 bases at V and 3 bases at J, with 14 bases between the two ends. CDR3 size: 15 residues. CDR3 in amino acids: CASSLGGVKDYGYTF. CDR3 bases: TGTGCCAGCAGTTTGGGAGGGGTTAAGGACTATGGCTACACCTTC.

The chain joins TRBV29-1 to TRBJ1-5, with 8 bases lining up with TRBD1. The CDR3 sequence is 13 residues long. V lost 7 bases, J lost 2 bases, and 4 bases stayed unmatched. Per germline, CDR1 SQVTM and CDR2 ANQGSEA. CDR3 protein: CSATDRGNQPQHF. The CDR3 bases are TGCAGCGCCACGGACAGGGGCAATCAGCCCCAGCATTTT.

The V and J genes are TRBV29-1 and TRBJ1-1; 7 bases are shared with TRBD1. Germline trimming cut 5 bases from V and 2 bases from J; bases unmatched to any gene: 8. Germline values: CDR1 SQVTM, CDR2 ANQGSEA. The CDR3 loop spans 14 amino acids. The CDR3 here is CSVYDRARNTEAFF. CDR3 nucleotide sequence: TGCAGCGTTTACGACAGGGCGCGAAACACTGAAGCTTTCTTT.

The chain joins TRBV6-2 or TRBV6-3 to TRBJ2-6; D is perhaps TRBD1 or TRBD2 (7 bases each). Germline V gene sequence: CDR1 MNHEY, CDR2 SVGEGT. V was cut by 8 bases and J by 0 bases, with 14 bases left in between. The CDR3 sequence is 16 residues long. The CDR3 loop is CASRQGGGSGANVLTF. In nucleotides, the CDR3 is TGTGCCAGCCGCCAGGGGGGGGGCTCTGGGGCCAACGTCCTGACTTTC.

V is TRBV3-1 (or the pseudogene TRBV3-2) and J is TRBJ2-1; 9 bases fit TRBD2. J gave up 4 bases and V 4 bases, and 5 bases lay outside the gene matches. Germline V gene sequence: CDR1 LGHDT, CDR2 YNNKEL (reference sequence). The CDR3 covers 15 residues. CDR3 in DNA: TGTGCCAGCAGCCTGGCTAGCGGGACTTACAATGAGCAGTTCTTC. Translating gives CASSLASGTYNEQFF.

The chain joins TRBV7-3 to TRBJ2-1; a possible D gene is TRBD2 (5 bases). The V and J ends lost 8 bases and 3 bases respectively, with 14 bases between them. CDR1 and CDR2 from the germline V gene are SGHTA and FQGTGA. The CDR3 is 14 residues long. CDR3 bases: TGTGCCAGCTCCCCCCAGCGGTTCTACAATGAGCAGTTCTTC. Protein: CASSPQRFYNEQFF. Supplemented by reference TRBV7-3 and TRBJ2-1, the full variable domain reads GAGVSQTPSNKVTEKGKYVELRCDPISGHTALYWYRQSLGQGPEFLIYFQGTGAADDSGLPNDRFFAVRPEGSVSTLKIQRTERGDSAVYLCASSPQRFYNEQFFGPGTRLTVL.

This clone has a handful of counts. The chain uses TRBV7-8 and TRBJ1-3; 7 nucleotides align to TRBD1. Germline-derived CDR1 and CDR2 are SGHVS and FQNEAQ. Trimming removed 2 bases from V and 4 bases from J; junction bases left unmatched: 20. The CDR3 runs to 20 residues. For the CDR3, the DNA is TGTGCCAGCAGCTTACACTTACTTCGACAGGGTAATGCGAGGGGAAACACCATATATTTT. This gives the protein CASSLHLLRQGNARGNTIYF. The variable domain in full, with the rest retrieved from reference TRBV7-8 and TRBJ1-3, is GAGVSQSPRYKVAKRGQDVALRCDPISGHVSLFWYQQALGQGPEFLTYFQNEAQLDKSGLPSDRFFAERPEGSVSTLKIQRTQQEDSAVYLCASSLHLLRQGNARGNTIYFGEGSWLTVV.

CDR3 in DNA: TGTGCCAGCTGGGCGGGAGTTATCACCGAGCAGTACTTC. This sequence encodes CASWAGVITEQYF. This rearrangement joins TRBV2 to TRBJ2-7; 7 bases are shared with TRBD2. V lost 8 bases to trimming and J lost 6 bases; unmatched junction nucleotides: 10. Germline V CDR1 and CDR2: SNHLY, FYNNEI. This CDR3 spans 13 amino acids. The whole variable domain, filled in from reference TRBV2 and TRBJ2-7, reads EPEVTQTPSHQVTQMGQEVILRCVPISNHLYFYWYRQILGQKVEFLVSFYNNEISEKSEIFDDQFSVERPDGSNFTLKIRSTKLEDSAMYFCASWAGVITEQYFGPGTRLTVT.

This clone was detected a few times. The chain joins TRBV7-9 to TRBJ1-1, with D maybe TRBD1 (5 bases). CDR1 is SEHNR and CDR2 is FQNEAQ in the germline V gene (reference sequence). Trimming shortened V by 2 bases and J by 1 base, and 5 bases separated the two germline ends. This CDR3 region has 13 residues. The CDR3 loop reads CASSLRGNTEAFF. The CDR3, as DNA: TGTGCCAGCAGCTTAAGGGGGAACACTGAAGCTTTCTTT.

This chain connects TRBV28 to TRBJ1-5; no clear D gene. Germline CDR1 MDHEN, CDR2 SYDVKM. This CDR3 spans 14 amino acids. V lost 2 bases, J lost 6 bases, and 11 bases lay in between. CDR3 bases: TGTGCCAGCAGTTTAGGGGAGGACGGTCAGCCCCAGCATTTT. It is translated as CASSLGEDGQPQHF.

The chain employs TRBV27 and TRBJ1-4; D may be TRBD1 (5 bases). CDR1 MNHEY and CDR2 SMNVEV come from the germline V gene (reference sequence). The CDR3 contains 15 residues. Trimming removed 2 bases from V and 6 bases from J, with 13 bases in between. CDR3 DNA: TGTGCCAGCAGTTTAAAGGGGATTGGGTATGAAAAACTGTTTTTT. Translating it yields CASSLKGIGYEKLFF.

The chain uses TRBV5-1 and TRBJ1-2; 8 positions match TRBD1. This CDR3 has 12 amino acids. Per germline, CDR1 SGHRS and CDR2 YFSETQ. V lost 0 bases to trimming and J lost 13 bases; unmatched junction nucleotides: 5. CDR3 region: CASSLGQGRFTF. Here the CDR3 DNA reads TGCGCCAGCAGCTTGGGACAGGGGAGGTTCACCTTC. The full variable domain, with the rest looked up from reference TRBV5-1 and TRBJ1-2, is KAGVTQTPRYLIKTRGQQVTLSCSPISGHRSVSWYQQTPGQGLQFLFEYFSETQRNKGNFPGRFSGRQFSNSRSEMNVSTLELGDSALYLCASSLGQGRFTFGSGTRLTVV.

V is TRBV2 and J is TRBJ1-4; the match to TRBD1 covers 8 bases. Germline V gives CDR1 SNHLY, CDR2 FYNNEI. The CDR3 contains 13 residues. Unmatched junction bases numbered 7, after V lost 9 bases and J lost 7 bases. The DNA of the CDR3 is TGTGCCAGTCACCAGGGGGCGGTTGAAAAACTGTTTTTT. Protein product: CASHQGAVEKLFF.

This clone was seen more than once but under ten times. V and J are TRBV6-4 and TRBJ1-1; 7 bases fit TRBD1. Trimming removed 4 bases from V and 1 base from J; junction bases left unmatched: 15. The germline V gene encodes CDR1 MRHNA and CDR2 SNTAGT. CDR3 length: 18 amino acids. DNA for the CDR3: TGTGCCAGCAGTGTCTACGTAGGGACAGCCTTTTCGAACACTGAAGCTTTCTTT. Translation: CASSVYVGTAFSNTEAFF.

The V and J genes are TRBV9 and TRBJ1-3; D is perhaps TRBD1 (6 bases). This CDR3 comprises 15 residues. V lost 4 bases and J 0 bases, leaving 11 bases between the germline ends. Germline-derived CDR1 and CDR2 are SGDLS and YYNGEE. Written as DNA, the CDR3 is TGTGCCAGCAGCACACAGGGTAGCTCTGGAAACACCATATATTTT. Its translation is CASSTQGSSGNTIYF.

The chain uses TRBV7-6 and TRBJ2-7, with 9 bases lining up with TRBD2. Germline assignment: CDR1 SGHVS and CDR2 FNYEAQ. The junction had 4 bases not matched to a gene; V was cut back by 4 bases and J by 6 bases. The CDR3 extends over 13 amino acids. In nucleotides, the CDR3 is TGTGCCAGCAGCTGGATAGCGGGAGTCGAGCAGTACTTC. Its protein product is CASSWIAGVEQYF.

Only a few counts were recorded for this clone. This CDR3 reads CASSHRSNTEAFF. The DNA for the CDR3 is TGTGCCAGCAGCCACAGGAGTAACACTGAAGCTTTCTTT. The chain links TRBV5-4 to TRBJ1-1; TRBD1 might be the D (5 bases). Looked up from germline, CDR1 is SGHNT and CDR2 is YYREEE (reference sequence). Between the trimmed V and J ends, which lost 4 bases and 2 bases, there was a span of 9 bases. The CDR3 covers 13 residues. The whole variable domain, filled in from reference TRBV5-4 and TRBJ1-1, reads ETGVTQSPTHLIKTRGQQVTLRCSSQSGHNTVSWYQQALGQGPQFIFQYYREEENGRGNFPPRFSGLQFPNYSSELNVNALELDDSALYLCASSHRSNTEAFFGQGTRLTVV.

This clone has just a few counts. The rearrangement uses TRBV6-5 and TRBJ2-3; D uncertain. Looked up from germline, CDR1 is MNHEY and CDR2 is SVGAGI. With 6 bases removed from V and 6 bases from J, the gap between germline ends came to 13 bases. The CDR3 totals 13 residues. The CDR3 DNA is TGTGCCAGCAGACCTAGAGGTGAGGATACGCAGTATTTT. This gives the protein CASRPRGEDTQYF.

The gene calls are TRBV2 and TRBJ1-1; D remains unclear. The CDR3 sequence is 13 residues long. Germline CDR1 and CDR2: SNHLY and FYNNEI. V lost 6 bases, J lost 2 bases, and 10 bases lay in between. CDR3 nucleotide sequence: TGTGCCAGCAGCGCCTTAGTTAACACTGAAGCTTTCTTT. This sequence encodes CASSALVNTEAFF.

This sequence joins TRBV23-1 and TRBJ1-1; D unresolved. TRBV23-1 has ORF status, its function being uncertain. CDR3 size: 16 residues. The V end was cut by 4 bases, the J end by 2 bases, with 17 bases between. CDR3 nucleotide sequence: TGCGCCAGCAGTCCAGGCCCACGTAACCCCAACACTGAAGCTTTCTTT. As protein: CASSPGPRNPNTEAFF.